This TCR beta chain emerged from a study of Ad26.COV2.S vaccination and SARS-CoV-2 variants. Assay used: immunoSEQ multiplex PCR; TCRdb lists only in-frame clones, some missing. The sample holds hundreds of thousands of clones; about 89% are singletons and the top ten take approximately 1.5%. Study outcomes and limitations: It was vaccine recipients, not placebo recipients, who had the higher spike-specific TCR breadth.

In regard to this clone: Its specificity is not known.

This sample's treatment: some 20 received Ad26.COV2.S at low or high dose, single or two shots; 5 received placebo; per-sample allocation not given. Day 63 after the first vaccine or placebo injection was the time point for sampling. V gave up 5 bases and J gave up 2 bases; unmatched junction bases: 7. CDR1 MNHEY and CDR2 SMNVEV come from the germline V gene (reference sequence). The CDR3 has 16 residues. The specimen comprised peripheral blood, sampled in a trial of Ad26.COV2.S vaccine versus placebo. The chain links TRBV27 to TRBJ2-3; 10 bases line up with TRBD2. This TCR came from a person between 18 and 59 years old who received the Ad26.COV2.S COVID-19 vaccine or a placebo. The DNA of the CDR3 is TGTGCCAGCAGTGAAGCGGGAGGGGGGCACACAGATACGCAGTATTTT. It encodes CASSEAGGGHTDTQYF.